This T cell receptor (beta chain) was identified in a study of OX40 agonist ivuxolimab in advanced cancers. Study in general: People who had prior anti-PD-1, anti-PD-L1 or anti-CTLA-4 therapy could take part, and around 40% had some.

Some clones are missing from TCRdb's copy, which holds only in-frame ones; the method was immunoSEQ multiplex PCR. The sample lists tens of thousands of clones, about 70% occurring once. Points from the study as a whole: The study observed clonal expansion of CD4+ and CD8+ blood T cells by week 6 at 0.1 to 3.0 mg/kg.

In this sample, this clone turned up a few times. The antigen is undetermined. People who had autoimmune disease history or systemic immunosuppression were excluded. With baseline, cycle 4 day 1, and cycle 7 day 1 as timepoints, blood was sampled. CDR3 length: 14 amino acids. The germline V and J ends were trimmed by 6 bases and 5 bases, with 14 bases remaining between them. Per the germline V gene, CDR1 is SGHRS and CDR2 is YFSETQ. The TCR originated in an adult with an advanced solid tumor such as melanoma, head and neck, liver or kidney cancer. The rearrangement links TRBV5-1 to TRBJ1-4, with TRBD1 as a possible D gene (6 bases). The starting material was CD4+ or CD8+ T cells sorted from blood, obtained in a trial of the OX40 agonist ivuxolimab. CDR3 region: CASKVEQGNEKLFF. In DNA form, the CDR3 reads TGCGCCAGCAAGGTCGAGCAGGGGAATGAAAAACTGTTTTTT.